Below, one TCR beta chain is given with its context. Germline lookup yields CDR1 SGHNT and CDR2 YYREEE (reference sequence). V was pared by 0 bases and J by 5 bases, with 6 bases between. The CDR3 has 13 residues. The data are from a study of OX40 agonist ivuxolimab in advanced cancers. Sequencing used immunoSEQ multiplex PCR; TCRdb keeps in-frame clones, though not all of them. The top ten hold 1% to 1.3% of the sample, which has 70,000 to 100,000 clones, about 85% seen once. Sequencing was performed on CD4+ or CD8+ T cells sorted from blood, taken in a trial of the OX40 agonist ivuxolimab. This TCR came from an adult with an advanced solid tumor such as melanoma, head and neck, liver or kidney cancer. V usage is TRBV5-4 and J usage is TRBJ2-1; D remains ambiguous. CDR3 bases: TGTGCCAGCAGCTTGGACCTAAACAATGAGCAGTTCTTC. Amino acid sequence: CASSLDLNNEQFF. Filled out from reference TRBV5-4 and TRBJ2-1, the complete variable domain reads ETGVTQSPTHLIKTRGQQVTLRCSSQSGHNTVSWYQQALGQGPQFIFQYYREEENGRGNFPPRFSGLQFPNYSSELNVNALELDDSALYLCASSLDLNNEQFFGPGTRLTVL.